This TCR beta chain was observed in a study of regulatory T cells in long-lasting Graves disease. Library construction for TCR beta used iRepertoire HTBI primers and Arm-PCR of CDR3 regions. TCRdb fed the multiplex PCR reads into MiXCR, producing one record per CDR3 protein. The sample consists of about 420,000 distinct CDR3 sequences, about 15% of them appearing once. This clonotype was found a few times. V was shortened by 5 bases and J by 8 bases, with 16 bases between the two germline ends. The length of the CDR3 is 13 residues. Germline V gene data show CDR1 as DFQATT and CDR2 as SNEGSKA (reference sequence). Time point given: newly diagnosed GD, antithyroid drugs for less than 3 months. Generation of the TCR library employed RNA extracted from PBMCs. These data were likewise used in another study, on T cells in Graves' hyperthyroidism and ophthalmopathy. That work contributes: Stable hyperthyroidism: no ophthalmopathy progression over 18 months of follow-up.

This sequence joins TRBV20-1 and TRBJ2-1; D uncertain. The source is a woman between 18 and 29 years old with Graves disease. The sample was peripheral blood mononuclear cells (PBMCs), taken at new diagnosis, from a patient treated with antithyroid drugs. In DNA form, the CDR3 reads TGCAGTGCTTTCAAGACCGGTCTCGATGAGCAGTTCTTC. Its translation: CSAFKTGLDEQFF.